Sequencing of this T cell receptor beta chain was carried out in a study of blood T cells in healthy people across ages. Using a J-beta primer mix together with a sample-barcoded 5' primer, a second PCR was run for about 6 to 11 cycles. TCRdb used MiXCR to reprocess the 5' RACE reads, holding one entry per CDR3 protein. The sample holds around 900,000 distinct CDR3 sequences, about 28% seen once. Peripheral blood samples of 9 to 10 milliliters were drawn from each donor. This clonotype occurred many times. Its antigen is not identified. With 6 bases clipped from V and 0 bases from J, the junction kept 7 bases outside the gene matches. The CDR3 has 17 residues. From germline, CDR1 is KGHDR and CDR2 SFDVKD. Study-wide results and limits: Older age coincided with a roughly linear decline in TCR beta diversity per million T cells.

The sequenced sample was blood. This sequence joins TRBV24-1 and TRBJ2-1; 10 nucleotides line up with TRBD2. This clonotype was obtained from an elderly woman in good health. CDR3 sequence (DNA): TGTGCCACCAGTACCAGCGGGGGGGGAAGCTCCTACAATGAGCAGTTCTTC. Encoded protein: CATSTSGGGSSYNEQFF.